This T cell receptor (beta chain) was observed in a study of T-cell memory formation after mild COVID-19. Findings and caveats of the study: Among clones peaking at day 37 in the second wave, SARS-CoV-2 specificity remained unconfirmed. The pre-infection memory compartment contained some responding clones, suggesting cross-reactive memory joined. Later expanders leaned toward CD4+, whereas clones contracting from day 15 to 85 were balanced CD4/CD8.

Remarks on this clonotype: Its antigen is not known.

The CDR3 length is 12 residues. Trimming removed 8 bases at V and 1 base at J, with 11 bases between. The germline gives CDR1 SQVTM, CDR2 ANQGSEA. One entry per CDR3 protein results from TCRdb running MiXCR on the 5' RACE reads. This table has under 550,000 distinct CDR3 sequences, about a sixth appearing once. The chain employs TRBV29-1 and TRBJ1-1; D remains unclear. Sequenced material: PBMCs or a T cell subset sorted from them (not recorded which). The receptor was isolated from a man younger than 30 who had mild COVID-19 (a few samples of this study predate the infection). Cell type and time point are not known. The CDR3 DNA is TGCAGCCCGCACAAGAGGAACACTGAAGCTTTCTTT. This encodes CSPHKRNTEAFF.